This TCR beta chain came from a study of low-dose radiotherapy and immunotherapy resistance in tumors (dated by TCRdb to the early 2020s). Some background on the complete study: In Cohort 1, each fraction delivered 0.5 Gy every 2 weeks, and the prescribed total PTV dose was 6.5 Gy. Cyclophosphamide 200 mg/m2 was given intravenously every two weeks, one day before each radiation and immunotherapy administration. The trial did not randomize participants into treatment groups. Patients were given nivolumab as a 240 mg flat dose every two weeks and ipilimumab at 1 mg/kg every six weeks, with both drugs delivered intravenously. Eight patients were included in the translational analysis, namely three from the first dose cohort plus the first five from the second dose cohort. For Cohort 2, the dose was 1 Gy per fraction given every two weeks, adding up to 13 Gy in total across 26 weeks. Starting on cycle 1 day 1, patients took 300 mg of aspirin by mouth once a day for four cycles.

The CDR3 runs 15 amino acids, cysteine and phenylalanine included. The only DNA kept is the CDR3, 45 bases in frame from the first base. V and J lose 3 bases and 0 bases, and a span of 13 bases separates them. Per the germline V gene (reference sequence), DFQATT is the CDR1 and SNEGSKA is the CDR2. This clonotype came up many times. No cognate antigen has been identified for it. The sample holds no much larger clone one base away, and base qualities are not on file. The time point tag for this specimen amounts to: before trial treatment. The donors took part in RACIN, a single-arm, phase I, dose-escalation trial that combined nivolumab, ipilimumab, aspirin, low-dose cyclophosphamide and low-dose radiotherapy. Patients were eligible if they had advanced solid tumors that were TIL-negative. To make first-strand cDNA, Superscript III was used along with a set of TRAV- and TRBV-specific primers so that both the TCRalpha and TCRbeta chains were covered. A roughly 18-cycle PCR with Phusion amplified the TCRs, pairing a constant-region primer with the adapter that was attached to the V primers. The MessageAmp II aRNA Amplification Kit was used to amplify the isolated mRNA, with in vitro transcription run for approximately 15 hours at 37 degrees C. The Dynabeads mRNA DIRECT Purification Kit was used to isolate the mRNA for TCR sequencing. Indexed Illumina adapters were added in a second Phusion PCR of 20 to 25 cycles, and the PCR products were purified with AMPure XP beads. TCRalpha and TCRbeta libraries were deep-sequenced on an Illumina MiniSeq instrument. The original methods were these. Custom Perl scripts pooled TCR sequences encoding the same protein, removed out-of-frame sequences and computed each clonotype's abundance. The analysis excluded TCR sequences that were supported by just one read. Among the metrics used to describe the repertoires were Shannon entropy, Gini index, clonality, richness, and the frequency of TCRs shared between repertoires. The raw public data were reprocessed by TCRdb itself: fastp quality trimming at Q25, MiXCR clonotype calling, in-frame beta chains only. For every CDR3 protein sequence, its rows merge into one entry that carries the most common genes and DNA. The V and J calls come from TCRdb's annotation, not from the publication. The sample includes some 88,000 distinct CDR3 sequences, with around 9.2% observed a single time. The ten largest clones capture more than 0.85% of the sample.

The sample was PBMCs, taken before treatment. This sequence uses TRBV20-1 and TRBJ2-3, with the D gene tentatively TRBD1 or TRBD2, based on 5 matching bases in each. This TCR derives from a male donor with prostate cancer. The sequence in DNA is TGCAGTGCTAGGGATAATGGGGGAAGCACAGATACGCAGTATTTT. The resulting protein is CSARDNGGSTDTQYF.